The 6 T cell receptor beta chains presented below share a single source sample, sequenced in a study of lymphopenia after photon versus proton radiotherapy. Only in-frame clones appear in the TCRdb table, and some are missing; sequencing was by immunoSEQ multiplex PCR. The sample records around 59,000 clones, about 88% being singletons. This specimen consisted of peripheral blood, obtained from a patient treated with proton-based radiotherapy. The receptors shown here come from a man in his sixties with pancreatic cancer.

The genes are TRBV29-1 and TRBJ2-1; the match to TRBD1 covers 10 bases. The CDR3 covers 15 residues. Trimming at V came to 1 base and at J to 6 bases, leaving 6 bases not matched to a gene. Looked up from germline, CDR1 is SQVTM and CDR2 is ANQGSEA. This chain's CDR3 is CSVEGGQGVPNEQFF. Here the CDR3 DNA reads TGCAGCGTTGAAGGAGGACAGGGGGTTCCCAATGAGCAGTTCTTC.

The V and J genes are TRBV25-1 and TRBJ2-2; D remains ambiguous. Germline V CDR1 and CDR2: MGHDK, SYGVNS. This CDR3 comprises 13 residues. The V end was cut by 4 bases, the J end by 7 bases, with 10 bases between. The CDR3 loop is CASSGLPYGELFF. The CDR3, as DNA: TGTGCCAGCAGTGGGCTTCCATACGGGGAGCTGTTTTTT.

The chain links TRBV7-2 to TRBJ2-3, with TRBD2 identical over 14 bases. Trimming at V came to 3 bases and at J to 5 bases, leaving 7 bases not matched to a gene. The CDR3 length is 17 residues. Germline assignment: CDR1 SGHTA and CDR2 FQGNSA. The CDR3 loop is CASSLRTSGGPLDTQYF. The CDR3 DNA reads as TGTGCCAGCAGCTTGCGGACTAGCGGGGGGCCCTTAGATACGCAGTATTTT.

This sequence joins TRBV5-4 and TRBJ2-1, with TRBD2 matching 7 bases. Per germline, CDR1 SGHNT and CDR2 YYREEE (reference sequence). After removal of 2 bases from V and 1 base from J, the junction contained 3 bases not matched to a gene. The CDR3 covers 15 residues. The CDR3 DNA sequence: TGTGCCAGCAGCTTAAGCGGGGATTCCTACAATGAGCAGTTCTTC. Encoded protein: CASSLSGDSYNEQFF. The full variable domain, its missing parts supplied by reference TRBV5-4 and TRBJ2-1, is ETGVTQSPTHLIKTRGQQVTLRCSSQSGHNTVSWYQQALGQGPQFIFQYYREEENGRGNFPPRFSGLQFPNYSSELNVNALELDDSALYLCASSLSGDSYNEQFFGPGTRLTVL.

The gene calls are TRBV19 and TRBJ2-1; D unresolved. CDR3 length: 13 amino acids. Between the trimmed V and J ends, which lost 3 bases and 2 bases, there was a span of 5 bases. CDR1 is LNHDA, CDR2 SQIVND, per germline (reference sequence). CDR3 amino acids: CASSIGTYNEQFF. The CDR3 DNA reads as TGTGCCAGTAGTATTGGGACCTACAATGAGCAGTTCTTC. Together with reference TRBV19 and TRBJ2-1, the CDR3 gives the full variable domain: DGGITQSPKYLFRKEGQNVTLSCEQNLNHDAMYWYRQDPGQGLRLIYYSQIVNDFQKGDIAEGYSVSREKKESFPLTVTSAQKNPTAFYLCASSIGTYNEQFFGPGTRLTVL.

The chain uses TRBV5-5 and TRBJ2-7; 9 nucleotides agree with TRBD2. V shed 1 base, J shed 0 bases, and the junction held 8 bases outside the gene matches. CDR3 length: 17 amino acids. CDR1 is SGHKS, CDR2 YYEKEE, per germline (reference sequence). The CDR3 DNA sequence: TGTGCCAGCAGCTTGTTCCTAGCGGGAATGAGCTCCTACGAGCAGTACTTC. Protein sequence: CASSLFLAGMSSYEQYF.